This T cell receptor (beta chain) originates from a study of T cells expressing NK-cell markers. Study information: From sorted CD3+CD56+NKG2C+, CD3+CD56+NKG2C- and CD3+CD56-NKG2C+ T cells came the TCR beta repertoires. Out of eight donors sequenced, seven tested HCMV-seropositive and the remaining one seronegative.

5'RACE template switching with UMIs generated TCR beta cDNA. From the 5' RACE reads, TCRdb lists one entry per CDR3 protein and no DNA. Here the sample table reports fewer than 400,000 distinct CDR3 sequences. Germline V gene lookup returns CDR1 KGHSH and CDR2 LQKENI. The CDR3 consists of 16 residues. The sequence came from a man aged 18-70 years in good health. The sample comprised blood T cells: a sorted CD56 or NKG2C T cell subset, CD4+ or CD8+ T cells, or bulk PBMC T cells (not recorded which). This chain uses TRBV18 with TRBJ2-7. This CDR3 is CASSRPDRNAYVEQYF.